This TCR beta chain was captured in a study of blood T cell repertoires in COVID-19. Overall study context: Samples of COVID-19 (acute and convalescent) were obtained from the United States, Italy and Spain. T cells, B-cell-depleted T cells, or PBMCs supplied cDNA or gDNA.

Germline V gives CDR1 LNHDA, CDR2 SQIVND (reference sequence). CDR3 size: 13 residues. With V trimmed by 8 bases and J by 0 bases, 2 bases remained unmatched. This table comes from immunoSEQ multiplex PCR, and its TCRdb copy is limited to in-frame clones, with some not included. Here the sample spans 250,000 to 300,000 clones, around 90% being singletons. This receptor was taken from a woman aged 40 to 49 who had recovered from COVID-19. Material for sequencing was peripheral blood. This chain joins TRBV19 and TRBJ1-1, with TRBD1 matching over 8 bases. As DNA, the CDR3 is TGTGCCAGTCGGACAGGGATGAACACTGAAGCTTTCTTT. It codes for CASRTGMNTEAFF.